Presented here are 9 T cell receptor beta chains from one specimen sequenced in a study of shared clonotypes between healthy human individuals. The protocol was immunoSEQ multiplex PCR, while the TCRdb copy is restricted to in-frame clones and leaves out a portion. Of roughly 2,000,000 clones listed, 93% were seen once; the top ten hold 1.5% to 2%. Naive CD8 cells comprised CD45RO-negative, CCR7-positively selected cells, excluding terminally differentiated effector memory CD45RA+ cells. The sequenced material came from naive CD8+ T cells from PBMCs. Receptors originate from a young man in good health. Some clones in this sample may be carry-over from other donors' samples.

The chain combines TRBV9 with TRBJ2-6; D unclear. Between the trimmed V and J ends, which lost 4 bases and 0 bases, there was a span of 8 bases. CDR1 is SGDLS, CDR2 YYNGEE, per germline. This CDR3 has 15 amino acids. The CDR3 loop reads CASSSSPSGANVLTF. In DNA, the CDR3 is TGTGCCAGCAGCTCCAGTCCCTCTGGGGCCAACGTCCTGACTTTC.

V gene TRBV2 combines with J gene TRBJ2-1; D may be TRBD1 or TRBD2 (5 bases each). CDR1 and CDR2 from the germline V gene are SNHLY and FYNNEI. V was shortened by 3 bases and J by 14 bases, with 14 bases between the two germline ends. The length of the CDR3 is 12 residues. DNA for the CDR3: TGTGCCAGCAGTGAGTCCGCCGAGGGGAAGTTCTTC. Its translation: CASSESAEGKFF.

V and J are TRBV14 and TRBJ1-1, with D possibly TRBD1 on 5 matching bases. Trimming pared 4 bases from V and 4 bases from J, leaving 22 bases between. The CDR3 contains 17 residues. Looked up from germline, CDR1 is SGHDN and CDR2 is FVKESK. DNA for the CDR3: TGTGCCAGCAGCCTCCCAATAGACAGTCATGGTGGCACTGAAGCTTTCTTT. This encodes CASSLPIDSHGGTEAFF.

The chain carries TRBV7-2 and TRBJ2-1; the match to TRBD1 covers 7 bases. This CDR3 region has 16 residues. In germline, CDR1 is SGHTA, CDR2 FQGNSA. The V and J ends lost 1 base and 1 base, in that order; junction bases with no gene match: 4. The DNA of the CDR3 is TGTGCCAGCAGCTTAGAAAGGGGGCTATCCTACAATGAGCAGTTCTTC. Translated: CASSLERGLSYNEQFF. Combining the CDR3 with reference TRBV7-2 and TRBJ2-1 gives the whole variable domain GAGVSQSPSNKVTEKGKDVELRCDPISGHTALYWYRQSLGQGLEFLIYFQGNSAPDKSGLPSDRFSAERTGGSVSTLTIQRTQQEDSAVYLCASSLERGLSYNEQFFGPGTRLTVL.

As to this clone: The identical CDR3 is also encoded by other nucleotide sequences in the sample. The rearrangement uses TRBV28 and TRBJ2-7; possible D gene TRBD2, 6 bases. V was trimmed by 2 bases and J by 4 bases, leaving 6 bases between them. Germline V lookup: CDR1 MDHEN, CDR2 SYDVKM. The CDR3 consists of 12 residues. CDR3 protein: CASSLRGYEQYF. For the CDR3, the DNA is TGTGCCAGCAGTTTACGGGGGTACGAGCAGTACTTC.

The chain uses TRBV7-8 and TRBJ1-1; D gene ambiguous. Per germline, CDR1 SGHVS and CDR2 FQNEAQ. Trimming left V 8 bases short and J 5 bases short, with 12 bases between. The CDR3 is 12 residues long. CDR3 sequence reads: CASGPSRTEAFF. DNA for the CDR3: TGTGCCAGCGGCCCCTCGAGAACTGAAGCTTTCTTT. Combining the CDR3 with reference TRBV7-8 and TRBJ1-1 gives the whole variable domain GAGVSQSPRYKVAKRGQDVALRCDPISGHVSLFWYQQALGQGPEFLTYFQNEAQLDKSGLPSDRFFAERPEGSVSTLKIQRTQQEDSAVYLCASGPSRTEAFFGQGTRLTVV.

This clone was found a few times. The genes are TRBV19 and TRBJ1-1; 9 nucleotides align to TRBD1. Germline CDR1 reads LNHDA; CDR2 reads SQIVND (reference sequence). The CDR3 has 15 amino acids. Trimming removed 9 bases from V and 3 bases from J; junction bases left unmatched: 11. Here the CDR3 reads CASSNRGPGDTEAFF. The CDR3 coding sequence is TGTGCCAGCTCTAACAGGGGGCCGGGTGACACTGAAGCTTTCTTT.

This chain links TRBV7-8 with TRBJ2-5; D may be TRBD2 (5 bases). The germline CDR1 and CDR2 sequences are SGHVS and FQNEAQ. The CDR3 length is 15 residues. V was clipped by 2 bases and J by 0 bases, with 10 bases between them. CDR3 nucleotide sequence: TGTGCCAGCAGCTTAAGCGGCTTGTACCAAGAGACCCAGTACTTC. Translated, it gives CASSLSGLYQETQYF.

The J gene is TRBJ1-5, the V gene TRBV19, with 7 bases aligning to TRBD1. Germline CDR1 LNHDA, CDR2 SQIVND (reference sequence). The CDR3 is 14 amino acids. The junction had 5 bases not matched to a gene; V was cut back by 9 bases and J by 0 bases. The CDR3 loop reads CASPDRASNQPQHF. CDR3 DNA: TGTGCCAGCCCTGACAGGGCTAGCAATCAGCCCCAGCATTTT.